One T cell receptor beta chain is described in this entry. This clonotype was seen at least ten times. The antigen this receptor binds is unknown. The junction does not match germline at one end; this may be a read error. Libraries were constructed by PCR. Sequencing took place on an Illumina HiSeq 2500. Molecular barcoding was employed in the preparation of TCR libraries, with unique molecular identifiers being used to normalize TCRbeta repertoire quantification. TCRdb applied fastp at Q25 and MiXCR to the public reads, then kept only in-frame beta chains. Rows are unified per CDR3 protein, each entry keeping the most common DNA and genes. The sample table records around 190,000 distinct CDR3 sequences; 6.6% of these occur just once. Jointly, the top ten make up approximately 5.7% of the sample. The treatment or condition tag for this specimen amounts to: allogeneic hematopoietic cell transplantation with graft depleted of TCRalphabeta T cells and CD19 B cells. The children who served as transplant recipients had been given grafts of TCRalphabeta/CD19-depleted allogeneic hematopoietic cells.

Taken from the germline V gene, the CDR1 and CDR2 loops are MNHEY and SVGEGT. The CDR3 starts with the cysteine, ends with the phenylalanine, and has 14 residues. Just the 42-base CDR3 DNA is kept, in frame starting at base 1. This entry belongs to a study of T-cell reconstitution after alpha-beta-depleted transplantation in children (dated by TCRdb to 2016 to 2017). In the study overall: Using TCR repertoire profiling, the study followed T-cell immune reconstitution in a quantitative way in children after TCRalphabeta/CD19-depleted allogeneic hematopoietic cell transplantation.

Broad study findings and their caveats: The apparently early recovery of alphabetaT-cell counts about two months after transplant reportedly depended on only several hundred rapidly expanded clones that came from non-depleted graft cells. Over the following months the frequencies of hyperexpanded clones went down, and after one year T-cell counts and TCRbeta diversity were mostly credited to newly produced T cells. The high TCRbeta diversity at day 60 in some patients was ascribed to recipient T cells and intrathymic progenitors that had survived conditioning.

The receptor chain draws on TRBV6-2 or TRBV6-3 and TRBJ2-3; a weak D assignment points to TRBD2 (5 bases agree). This receptor was taken from a boy between 2 and 10 years old with acute lymphoblastic leukemia, due to receive a stem cell transplant. Sample: PBMCs, taken before TCRalphabeta/CD19-depleted stem cell transplant. The CDR3 region has the sequence CASSYAASRDTQYF. The sequence in DNA is TGTGCCAGCAGTTACGCGGCTAGCAGAGATACGCAGTATTTT.